Following are 25 T cell receptor beta chains from one sample sequenced in a study of cytomegalovirus exposure and HLA in healthy donors (dated by TCRdb to 2016 to 2017). Receptor libraries were prepared by the immunoSEQ multiplex PCR assay. TCRdb's version of the immuneACCESS table is confined to in-frame rearrangements and falls short of the full clone set. An unresolved V gene accounts for under half of the shortfall where checked; the remainder is of unknown origin. The sample table holds some 100,000 clones, of which 86% were seen once. The ten largest clones take up approximately 4.9% of the sample. Sequenced: PBMCs. The source of these receptors is a man aged 18 to 29 in good health and CMV-seronegative.

The chain combines TRBV7-8 with TRBJ1-1, with 8 bases aligning to TRBD1. This CDR3 has 16 residues. Germline values: CDR1 SGHVS, CDR2 FQNEAQ. The ends lost 6 bases at V and 0 bases at J; junction bases unmatched: 9. The CDR3, as DNA: TGTGCCAGCAGGCCCGGGACAGGATCTATGAACACTGAAGCTTTCTTT. Protein product: CASRPGTGSMNTEAFF.

This clone was recorded a few times. This CDR3 is CASKWRSSYEQYF. The CDR3 bases are TGTGCCAGCAAGTGGCGGAGCTCCTACGAGCAGTACTTC. The chain recombines TRBV2 with TRBJ2-7; no clear D gene. The CDR3 consists of 13 residues. Germline assignment: CDR1 SNHLY and CDR2 FYNNEI. Trimming took off 7 bases at V and 0 bases at J, with 10 bases between the two ends.

This chain connects TRBV7-6 to TRBJ2-1; possibly TRBD2 for D (5 bases). V lost 2 bases, J lost 0 bases, and 8 bases lay in between. Per the germline V gene, CDR1 is SGHVS and CDR2 is FNYEAQ. CDR3 size: 15 residues. The chain's CDR3 is CASSLFGDSYNEQFF. In DNA, the CDR3 is TGTGCCAGCAGCTTATTCGGGGACTCCTACAATGAGCAGTTCTTC. Based on the CDR3 plus reference TRBV7-6 and TRBJ2-1, the full variable domain is GAGVSQSPRYKVTKRGQDVALRCDPISGHVSLYWYRQALGQGPEFLTYFNYEAQQDKSGLPNDRFSAERPEGSISTLTIQRTEQRDSAMYRCASSLFGDSYNEQFFGPGTRLTVL.

This clone was found once. V is TRBV7-2 and J is TRBJ1-2, with 7 bases matching TRBD1. CDR3 length: 15 residues. V was clipped by 5 bases and J by 4 bases; unmatched bases: 10. Germline CDR1 is SGHTA and CDR2 is FQGNSA. CDR3 DNA sequence: TGTGCCAGCAGCCGCCCCTCGTCAGGGGGCTATGGCTACACCTTC. Translation gives CASSRPSSGGYGYTF.

V and J are TRBV27 and TRBJ1-1; 7 bases line up with TRBD1. Germline CDR1 MNHEY, CDR2 SMNVEV (reference sequence). Trimming cost V 6 bases and J 5 bases; bases outside gene matches: 9. The CDR3 spans 14 residues. The CDR3 spells CASRQGWSGTEAFF. The CDR3 region has the DNA TGTGCCAGCAGACAGGGGTGGAGTGGGACTGAAGCTTTCTTT.

The rearrangement uses TRBV4-1 and TRBJ1-2; the match to TRBD1 covers 10 bases. Germline V gene lookup returns CDR1 MGHRA and CDR2 YSYEKL. After removal of 8 bases from V and 3 bases from J, the junction contained 15 bases not matched to a gene. The CDR3 length is 17 residues. As DNA, the CDR3 is TGCGCCAGCCCCAAGGGGACAGGGGAGGAAATCGACTATGGCTACACCTTC. This translates into CASPKGTGEEIDYGYTF.

V gene TRBV18 combines with J gene TRBJ2-7; D not resolved. Germline-derived CDR1 and CDR2 are KGHSH and LQKENI. This CDR3 contains 12 residues. Trimming stripped 5 bases from V and 3 bases from J, with 8 bases between. CDR3 sequence reads: CASSTGNYEQYF. In nucleotides, the CDR3 is TGTGCCAGCTCAACGGGTAACTACGAGCAGTACTTC.

The CDR3 sequence is CASRPDRDNQPQHF. In nucleotides, the CDR3 is TGTGCCAGCAGACCCGACAGGGACAATCAGCCCCAGCATTTT. The chain joins TRBV6-1 to TRBJ1-5; 7 bases are a match to TRBD1. CDR1 is MNHNS, CDR2 SASEGT, per germline. With V trimmed by 6 bases and J by 3 bases, 5 bases remained unmatched. The CDR3 sequence is 14 residues long.

This clone was observed a few times. The rearrangement uses TRBV27 and TRBJ1-5; no clear D. This CDR3 has 15 residues. CDR1 and CDR2 (germline): MNHEY, SMNVEV (reference sequence). The ends were cut back, 5 bases at V and 2 bases at J, with 13 bases in the middle. The DNA of the CDR3 is TGTGCCAGCAGTCTAGGGAGCGCCCGCAATCAGCCCCAGCATTTT. Its protein product is CASSLGSARNQPQHF.

The gene calls are TRBV9 and TRBJ2-7; D may be TRBD2 (5 bases). V was trimmed by 3 bases and J by 3 bases, leaving 7 bases between them. The germline gives CDR1 SGDLS, CDR2 YYNGEE. The CDR3 consists of 12 residues. The CDR3 loop is CASSADFYEQYF. CDR3 nucleotides: TGTGCCAGCAGCGCGGACTTCTACGAGCAGTACTTC.

The chain links TRBV7-9 to TRBJ1-2; 9 nucleotides agree with TRBD1. Germline values: CDR1 SEHNR, CDR2 FQNEAQ (reference sequence). Trimming took 5 bases from V and 0 from J; bases not matched to a gene: 4. This CDR3 spans 15 amino acids. The CDR3 sequence: CASSPQGAPNYGYTF. Here the CDR3 DNA reads TGTGCCAGCAGCCCACAGGGGGCCCCTAACTATGGCTACACCTTC.

Of note for this clone: The same CDR3 is also encoded by other DNA sequences in this sample. V gene TRBV30 combines with J gene TRBJ1-1; D unresolved. This CDR3 spans 13 amino acids. CDR1 GTSNPN and CDR2 SVGIG come from the germline V gene (reference sequence). V gave up 0 bases and J gave up 1 base, with 6 bases separating them. This chain's CDR3 is CAWSVQANTEAFF. In DNA, the CDR3 is TGTGCCTGGAGTGTCCAGGCGAACACTGAAGCTTTCTTT. Drawing the rest from reference TRBV30 and TRBJ1-1, the complete variable domain is SQTIHQWPATLVQPVGSPLSLECTVEGTSNPNLYWYRQAAGRGLQLLFYSVGIGQISSEVPQNLSASRPQDRQFILSSKKLLLSDSGFYLCAWSVQANTEAFFGQGTRLTVV.

The V gene is TRBV10-3, the J gene TRBJ2-5, with 8 bases matching TRBD1. Germline CDR1 is ENHRY and CDR2 is SYGVKD. Trimming removed 3 bases from V and 0 bases from J; junction bases left unmatched: 9. The CDR3 totals 17 residues. Here the CDR3 reads CAISDWPGQAYQETQYF. CDR3 DNA: TGTGCCATCAGTGATTGGCCGGGACAGGCGTACCAAGAGACCCAGTACTTC.

The rearrangement uses TRBV6-5 and TRBJ1-1; D gene unclear. V gave up 2 bases and J gave up 6 bases, with 7 bases separating them. The CDR3 spans 12 residues. Germline V lookup: CDR1 MNHEY, CDR2 SVGAGI. The CDR3 loop is CASSYPPAEAFF. The CDR3 nucleotides are TGTGCCAGCAGTTACCCCCCGGCTGAAGCTTTCTTT.

This clone has only a few counts. V is TRBV2 and J is TRBJ1-2, with unresolved D. The CDR3 consists of 14 residues. V gave up 7 bases and J gave up 6 bases, with 18 bases separating them. CDR1 is SNHLY, CDR2 FYNNEI, per germline. This CDR3 is CASKTPQLGDGYTF. The CDR3 DNA sequence: TGTGCCAGCAAGACACCTCAATTGGGTGATGGCTACACCTTC. The whole variable domain, filled in from reference TRBV2 and TRBJ1-2, reads EPEVTQTPSHQVTQMGQEVILRCVPISNHLYFYWYRQILGQKVEFLVSFYNNEISEKSEIFDDQFSVERPDGSNFTLKIRSTKLEDSAMYFCASKTPQLGDGYTFGSGTRLTVV.

The rearrangement uses TRBV29-1 and TRBJ1-3; D is unresolved. The V gene's germline CDR1 is SQVTM and CDR2 ANQGSEA. The CDR3 loop spans 14 amino acids. The V end lost 6 bases, the J end lost 0 bases, and 12 bases lay between the germline ends. The CDR3 sequence is CSVKPGSSGNTIYF. The CDR3 bases are TGCAGCGTCAAACCAGGTAGCTCTGGAAACACCATATATTTT.

The chain links TRBV7-2 to TRBJ2-7, with 9 bases that match TRBD2. Trimming at V came to 1 base and at J to 0 bases, leaving 1 base not matched to a gene. This CDR3 is built from 15 residues. Germline-derived CDR1 and CDR2 are SGHTA and FQGNSA. The CDR3 DNA reads as TGTGCCAGCAGCTTAGGACTAGCGGCCTCCTACGAGCAGTACTTC. Amino acid sequence: CASSLGLAASYEQYF.

The chain carries TRBV30 and TRBJ1-2; 8 bases agree with TRBD1. The CDR3 covers 13 residues. J lost 3 bases, V lost 2 bases, and 2 bases had no gene match. Per germline, CDR1 GTSNPN and CDR2 SVGIG (reference sequence). The CDR3 region has the DNA TGTGCCTGGAGTCAGACAGGGGACTATGGCTACACCTTC. Amino acid sequence: CAWSQTGDYGYTF. The full variable domain, its missing parts supplied by reference TRBV30 and TRBJ1-2, is SQTIHQWPATLVQPVGSPLSLECTVEGTSNPNLYWYRQAAGRGLQLLFYSVGIGQISSEVPQNLSASRPQDRQFILSSKKLLLSDSGFYLCAWSQTGDYGYTFGSGTRLTVV.

The CDR3 is CASSLAEGGYTF. The CDR3 bases are TGTGCCAGCAGCTTGGCGGAGGGGGGCTACACCTTC. The genes are TRBV5-4 and TRBJ1-2; a possible D gene is TRBD1 (5 bases). V was pared by 0 bases and J by 8 bases, with 8 bases between. The germline V gene encodes CDR1 SGHNT and CDR2 YYREEE (reference sequence). This CDR3 contains 12 residues.

About this clone: The sample has other DNA sequences that encode this CDR3 too. The V call is TRBV30, the J call TRBJ2-3, with D uncertain. The V gene lost 2 bases and the J gene lost 1 base, with 4 bases spanning the gap. The V gene's germline CDR1 is GTSNPN and CDR2 SVGIG (reference sequence). The CDR3 is 12 amino acids. CDR3 in amino acids: CAWSPGTDTQYF. The CDR3 bases are TGTGCCTGGAGTCCGGGCACAGATACGCAGTATTTT.

The chain couples TRBV27 to TRBJ1-1; 7 nucleotides match TRBD1. The germline gives CDR1 MNHEY, CDR2 SMNVEV (reference sequence). This CDR3 contains 13 residues. V lost 10 bases, J lost 3 bases, and 8 bases stayed unmatched. The CDR3 region has the DNA TGTGCCACCGGGAACAGGGGTGACACTGAAGCTTTCTTT. It encodes CATGNRGDTEAFF.

The genes are TRBV5-1 and TRBJ2-1, with 7 bases identical to TRBD1. V gave up 5 bases and J gave up 4 bases; unmatched junction bases: 9. CDR1 SGHRS and CDR2 YFSETQ come from the germline V gene. The CDR3 runs 15 residues. Written as DNA, the CDR3 is TGCGCCAGCAGACGGACAGGAGCCTTTTACAATGAGCAGTTCTTC. Protein product: CASRRTGAFYNEQFF. Full variable domain (rest looked up from reference TRBV5-1 and TRBJ2-1): KAGVTQTPRYLIKTRGQQVTLSCSPISGHRSVSWYQQTPGQGLQFLFEYFSETQRNKGNFPGRFSGRQFSNSRSEMNVSTLELGDSALYLCASRRTGAFYNEQFFGPGTRLTVL.

The DNA for the CDR3 is TGTGCCAGCAGCCGGGAACAGGGGAAGACCCAGTACTTC. Protein: CASSREQGKTQYF. The chain uses TRBV7-7 and TRBJ2-5, with 7 bases fitting TRBD1. The CDR3 is 13 amino acids. Germline assignment: CDR1 SSHAT and CDR2 FNYEAQ (reference sequence). Trimming took 5 bases from V and 6 from J; bases not matched to a gene: 6.

The chain links TRBV7-2 to TRBJ2-1; 7 bases are shared with TRBD2. V lost 8 bases, J lost 8 bases, and 18 bases stayed unmatched. The V gene's germline CDR1 is SGHTA and CDR2 FQGNSA. The CDR3 runs to 16 residues. In nucleotides, the CDR3 is TGTGCCAGCGGCCAAGGCGCGGGAGCGGGATTATATGAGCAGTTCTTC. Translated, it gives CASGQGAGAGLYEQFF. Using reference TRBV7-2 and TRBJ2-1 for the parts outside the CDR3, the full variable domain is GAGVSQSPSNKVTEKGKDVELRCDPISGHTALYWYRQSLGQGLEFLIYFQGNSAPDKSGLPSDRFSAERTGGSVSTLTIQRTQQEDSAVYLCASGQGAGAGLYEQFFGPGTRLTVL.

This chain links TRBV5-1 with TRBJ2-4; a weak D match, TRBD1 (5 bases). Trimming took off 0 bases at V and 8 bases at J, with 12 bases between the two ends. The germline gives CDR1 SGHRS, CDR2 YFSETQ. The CDR3 is made up of 14 amino acids. CDR3 loop: CASSLGQSMDIQYF. The CDR3 nucleotides read TGCGCCAGCAGCTTGGGACAGTCTATGGACATTCAGTACTTC.